The subject of this entry is one T cell receptor beta chain. As yet, its antigen is unknown. Profiling relied on immunoSEQ multiplex PCR, and the TCRdb table lists in-frame clones only, not all of them. This sample yields fewer than 200,000 clones, of which 90% to 95% are seen a single time; about 1.8% belongs to the top ten. The data were obtained in a study of T cell responses to AZD1222 COVID-19 vaccine. Study-level points and caveats: Among the donors, most were white British and more were female, and clonal diversity was possibly underestimated. Epitopes outside B.1.351 and B.1.1.7 mutated regions reportedly drew nearly half of spike TCRs.

Pooled samples include second doses given at about 4 or 12 weeks. The germline CDR1 and CDR2 sequences are SQVTM and ANQGSEA. The CDR3 has 15 residues. V shed 3 bases, J shed 3 bases, and the junction held 8 bases outside the gene matches. Sequenced material: peripheral blood, taken 28 days after the second AZD1222 dose. The sequence was obtained from an adult who received the AZD1222 COVID-19 vaccine. J is TRBJ1-5 and V is TRBV29-1, with 7 bases identical to TRBD1. For the CDR3, the DNA is TGCAGCGTTGAGGTTTTGGGGACAGTCAATCAGCCCCAGCATTTT. Translated: CSVEVLGTVNQPQHF.